The rows below give T cell receptor beta chains drawn from one sample of a study of CD8 T cells in ankylosing spondylitis. In TCRdb, the 5' RACE reads were re-called with MiXCR into one record per CDR3 protein. The sample comprises 250,000 to 300,000 distinct CDR3 sequences, 20% of which are singletons, and roughly 7.4% rests with the top ten. The sample consisted of blood, either unsorted or a sorted T cell fraction (not recorded which). The source of these receptors is a male donor with ankylosing spondylitis or in good health (not recorded which). Each CDR3 is given with its conserved first and last residue. The order of the fields is V gene, J gene, CDR3 protein.

>TRBV19|TRBJ2-4
CASSIGGGKNIQYF
>TRBV20-1|TRBJ2-3
CSATSGWASSTDTQYF
>TRBV10-1|TRBJ1-2
CASSDQGARGYTF
>TRBV11-3|TRBJ2-1
CASSSRVASYNEQFF
>TRBV5-1|TRBJ2-5
CASSLSPFQETQYF
>TRBV24-1|TRBJ2-1
CATQAGEAYNEQFF
>TRBV7-2|TRBJ1-2
CASSRQGQSGYTF
>TRBV9|TRBJ1-2
CASSVGGQISDGYTF
>TRBV12-3/TRBV12-4|TRBJ2-2
CASSFDGYSNTGELFF
>TRBV19|TRBJ2-2
CASSLPGLADTTGELFF
>TRBV5-1|TRBJ2-3
CASSWGAGALTDTQYF
>TRBV9|TRBJ1-2
CASSVGDREYGYTF
>TRBV29-1|TRBJ2-5
CSVEVLAGAKETQYF
>TRBV20-1|TRBJ2-5
CSATPLAGQETQYF
>TRBV5-1|TRBJ1-4
CASSPFPGNEKLFF
>TRBV29-1|TRBJ2-2
CSVLGPQNTGELFF
>TRBV20-1|TRBJ1-2
CSAMDRANYGYTF
>TRBV20-1|TRBJ2-3
CSATLVRSASTDTQYF
>TRBV7-2|TRBJ1-1
CASSPQGTGTEAFF
>TRBV2|TRBJ1-6
CASSVPAQRLGTSPLHF
>TRBV5-1|TRBJ2-5
CASSFRGLDGTQYF
>TRBV4-2|TRBJ2-6
CASSQTGSGANVLTF
>TRBV4-1|TRBJ2-3
CASSRRWLGASTDTQYF
>TRBV29-1|TRBJ1-1
CSVVRVEGTEAFF